A selection of T cell receptor beta chains follows, all from one sample in a study of T-cell memory formation after mild COVID-19. TCRdb re-analysed the 5' RACE reads in MiXCR, keeping a single row per CDR3 protein. Here the sample spans about 350,000 distinct CDR3 sequences, roughly an eighth being singletons. The specimen sequenced was PBMCs or a T cell subset sorted from them (not recorded which). Source of these receptors: a man aged 18 to 35 who had mild COVID-19 (a few samples of this study predate the infection). Cell type and time point are not known. Each CDR3 is given with its conserved first and last residue. The order of the fields is V gene, clone size, J gene, D gene, CDR3 DNA, CDR3 protein. The D gene is left open where the match is weak. The listing skips clone size in some rows; elsewhere it reads once, few, many or a size class.

v_gene: TRBV27
abundance: .
j_gene: TRBJ2-7
d_gene: .
CDR3nt: TGTGCCAGCAGCTTCCTCGGGGGTTCCTACGAGCAGTACTTC
CDR3aa: CASSFLGGSYEQYF

v_gene: TRBV12-3/TRBV12-4
abundance: .
j_gene: TRBJ1-5
d_gene: .
CDR3nt: TGTGCCAGCCAAAAAAGGGATTTAATTAGCAATCAGCCCCAGCATTTT
CDR3aa: CASQKRDLISNQPQHF

v_gene: TRBV7-8
abundance: many
j_gene: TRBJ2-3
d_gene: TRBD2
CDR3nt: TGTGCCAGCAGCTTAGCAGCGGGGGGGCTCTGGGCGCAGTATTTT
CDR3aa: CASSLAAGGLWAQYF

v_gene: TRBV30
abundance: .
j_gene: TRBJ1-2
d_gene: .
CDR3nt: TGTGCCCACAGGGACTATGGCTACACCTTC
CDR3aa: CAHRDYGYTF

v_gene: TRBV2
abundance: .
j_gene: TRBJ2-6
d_gene: .
CDR3nt: TGTGCCAGCAGCCCCGGGCCACCAAGGGCCTCTGGGGCCAACGTCCTGACTTTC
CDR3aa: CASSPGPPRASGANVLTF

v_gene: TRBV7-2
abundance: once
j_gene: TRBJ1-1
d_gene: .
CDR3nt: TGTGCCAGCAGCTCGGTGGGGGGTGGGAACACTGAAGCTTTCTTT
CDR3aa: CASSSVGGGNTEAFF

v_gene: TRBV20-1
abundance: many
j_gene: TRBJ2-1
d_gene: .
CDR3nt: TGCAGTGCTGAGGGATACAATGAGCAGTTCTTC
CDR3aa: CSAEGYNEQFF

v_gene: TRBV5-1
abundance: few
j_gene: TRBJ2-7
d_gene: TRBD1
CDR3nt: TGCGCCAGCAGCTTGAGGGGGACAGGGTTCTACGAGCAGTACTTC
CDR3aa: CASSLRGTGFYEQYF

v_gene: TRBV27
abundance: .
j_gene: TRBJ2-3
d_gene: .
CDR3nt: TGTGCCAGCAGAAAGACTAGCACAGATACGCAGTATTTT
CDR3aa: CASRKTSTDTQYF

v_gene: TRBV7-3
abundance: .
j_gene: TRBJ2-2
d_gene: .
CDR3nt: TGTGCCAGCAGCTTTTTCCCCGGGGAGCTGTTTTTT
CDR3aa: CASSFFPGELFF

v_gene: TRBV5-1
abundance: many
j_gene: TRBJ2-1
d_gene: .
CDR3nt: TGCGCCAGCAGCTTTTGGCGCGACAATGAGCAGTTCTTC
CDR3aa: CASSFWRDNEQFF

v_gene: TRBV15
abundance: .
j_gene: TRBJ2-1
d_gene: .
CDR3nt: TGTGCCACCAGCAGAGATTCAGACTCCTACAATGAGCAGTTCTTC
CDR3aa: CATSRDSDSYNEQFF

v_gene: TRBV12-3/TRBV12-4
abundance: few
j_gene: TRBJ1-3
d_gene: .
CDR3nt: TGTGCCAGCAGTCAAGGCCGCTCTGGAAACACCATATATTTT
CDR3aa: CASSQGRSGNTIYF

v_gene: TRBV4-2
abundance: few
j_gene: TRBJ2-3
d_gene: TRBD2
CDR3nt: TGTGCCAGCAGCCAAGGGACTAGCCCGGCAGATACGCAGTATTTT
CDR3aa: CASSQGTSPADTQYF

v_gene: TRBV9
abundance: .
j_gene: TRBJ1-5
d_gene: .
CDR3nt: TGTGCCAGCAGCCATAACACAGGGCCGGGTCAGCCCCAGCATTTT
CDR3aa: CASSHNTGPGQPQHF

v_gene: TRBV24-1
abundance: .
j_gene: TRBJ2-1
d_gene: TRBD1
CDR3nt: TGTGCCACCTCGGGACAGGAGTACAATGAGCAGTTCTTC
CDR3aa: CATSGQEYNEQFF

v_gene: TRBV4-3
abundance: few
j_gene: TRBJ2-3
d_gene: .
CDR3nt: TGCGCCAGCAGCCAAGTCGCAACAGGGAGGCCAGATACGCAGTATTTT
CDR3aa: CASSQVATGRPDTQYF

v_gene: TRBV6-2/TRBV6-3
abundance: few
j_gene: TRBJ2-7
d_gene: TRBD2
CDR3nt: TGTGCCAGCAGTTACTCGAGCGGGAACGAGCAGTACTTC
CDR3aa: CASSYSSGNEQYF

v_gene: TRBV5-1
abundance: many
j_gene: TRBJ1-1
d_gene: .
CDR3nt: TGTGCCAGCAGCTCACAGGGTATGAACACTGAAGCTTTCTTT
CDR3aa: CASSSQGMNTEAFF

v_gene: TRBV5-1
abundance: .
j_gene: TRBJ2-3
d_gene: .
CDR3nt: TGCGCCAGCAGAGATATTGGGGGTCCAGGTACGCAGTATTTT
CDR3aa: CASRDIGGPGTQYF

v_gene: TRBV6-5
abundance: .
j_gene: TRBJ1-1
d_gene: TRBD1
CDR3nt: TGTGCCAGCACCCAGGGTCCAGGGGGCTATATGAACACTGAAGCTTTCTTT
CDR3aa: CASTQGPGGYMNTEAFF

v_gene: TRBV27
abundance: .
j_gene: TRBJ2-3
d_gene: .
CDR3nt: TGTGCCAGCAGTATCCTAGCGCGGGTAGATACGCAGTATTTT
CDR3aa: CASSILARVDTQYF

v_gene: TRBV5-1
abundance: many
j_gene: TRBJ2-3
d_gene: .
CDR3nt: TGCGCCAGCCCCCCCCGGGGAGCCACAGATACGCAGTATTTT
CDR3aa: CASPPRGATDTQYF

v_gene: TRBV7-2
abundance: .
j_gene: TRBJ1-2
d_gene: .
CDR3nt: TGTGCCAGCAGCCAAACATGGAGTAGCGGCAAAGGCTACACCTTC
CDR3aa: CASSQTWSSGKGYTF

v_gene: TRBV29-1
abundance: many
j_gene: TRBJ1-1
d_gene: .
CDR3nt: TGCAGCGTAGCGGGGACTGAAGCTTTCTTT
CDR3aa: CSVAGTEAFF

v_gene: TRBV30
abundance: .
j_gene: TRBJ2-3
d_gene: .
CDR3nt: TGTGCCTGGGCCGATGGGCTGGACAGCACAGATACGCAGTATTTT
CDR3aa: CAWADGLDSTDTQYF

v_gene: TRBV15
abundance: few
j_gene: TRBJ1-6
d_gene: .
CDR3nt: TGTGCCACCCTTCCTGGACAGCGGAATTCACCCCTCCACTTT
CDR3aa: CATLPGQRNSPLHF

v_gene: TRBV4-3
abundance: few
j_gene: TRBJ1-4
d_gene: .
CDR3nt: TGCGCCAGCAGCCAAGTAGCGAATGAAAAACTGTTTTTT
CDR3aa: CASSQVANEKLFF

v_gene: TRBV3-1
abundance: few
j_gene: TRBJ2-7
d_gene: TRBD2
CDR3nt: TGTGCCAGCAGCCAGTTGGGGGGGAGCGAGCAGTACTTC
CDR3aa: CASSQLGGSEQYF

v_gene: TRBV11-2
abundance: few
j_gene: TRBJ2-3
d_gene: TRBD1
CDR3nt: TGTGCCAGCAGCCTGACAGGGAAAGATACGCAGTATTTT
CDR3aa: CASSLTGKDTQYF

v_gene: TRBV6-4
abundance: few
j_gene: TRBJ2-5
d_gene: .
CDR3nt: TGTGCCAGCAGTGACCTAGCGAGCGGGGAGACCCAGTACTTC
CDR3aa: CASSDLASGETQYF

v_gene: TRBV7-3
abundance: few
j_gene: TRBJ2-6
d_gene: .
CDR3nt: TGTGCCAGCAGCTCACGCCCCGACAGGTCTGGGGCCAACGTCCTGACTTTC
CDR3aa: CASSSRPDRSGANVLTF